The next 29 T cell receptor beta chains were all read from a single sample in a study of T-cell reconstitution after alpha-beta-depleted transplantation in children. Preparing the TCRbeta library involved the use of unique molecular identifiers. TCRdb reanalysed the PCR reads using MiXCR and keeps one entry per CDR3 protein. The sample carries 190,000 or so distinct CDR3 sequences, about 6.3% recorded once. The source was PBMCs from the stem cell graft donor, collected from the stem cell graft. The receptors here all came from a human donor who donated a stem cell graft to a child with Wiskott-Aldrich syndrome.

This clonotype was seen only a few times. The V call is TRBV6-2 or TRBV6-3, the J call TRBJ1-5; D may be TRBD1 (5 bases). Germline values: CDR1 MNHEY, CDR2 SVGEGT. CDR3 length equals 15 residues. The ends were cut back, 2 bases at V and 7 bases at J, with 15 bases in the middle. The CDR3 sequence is CASSYPGHPGQPQHF. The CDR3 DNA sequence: TGTGCCAGCAGTTACCCCGGACACCCAGGGCAGCCCCAGCATTTT.

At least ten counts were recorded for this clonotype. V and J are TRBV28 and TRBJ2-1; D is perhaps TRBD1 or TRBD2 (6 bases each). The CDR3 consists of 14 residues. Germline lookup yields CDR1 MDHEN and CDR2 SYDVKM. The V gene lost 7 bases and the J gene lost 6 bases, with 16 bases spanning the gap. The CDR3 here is CASTPPGGRNEQFF. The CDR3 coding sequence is TGTGCCAGCACACCCCCTGGGGGGCGCAATGAGCAGTTCTTC.

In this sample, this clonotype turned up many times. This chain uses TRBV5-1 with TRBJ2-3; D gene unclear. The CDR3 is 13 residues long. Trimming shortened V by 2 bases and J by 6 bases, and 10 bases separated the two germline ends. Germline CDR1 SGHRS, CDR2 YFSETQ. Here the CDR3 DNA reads TGCGCCAGCAGCTTAGGAGCCAAGGATACGCAGTATTTT. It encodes CASSLGAKDTQYF.

Written as DNA, the CDR3 is TGTGCCAGCAGCGCCGACTACAATGAGCAGTTCTTC. This codes for CASSADYNEQFF. V is TRBV9 and J is TRBJ2-1; D not resolved. The germline CDR1 and CDR2 sequences are SGDLS and YYNGEE. The ends were cut back, 3 bases at V and 3 bases at J, with 4 bases in the middle. The CDR3 runs 12 residues.

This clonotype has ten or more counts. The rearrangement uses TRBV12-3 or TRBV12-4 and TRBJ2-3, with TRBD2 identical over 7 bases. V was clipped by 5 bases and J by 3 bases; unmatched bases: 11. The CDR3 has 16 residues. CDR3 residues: CASSPRAGGRTDTQYF. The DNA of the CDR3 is TGTGCCAGCAGTCCCCGGGCAGGCGGGAGAACAGATACGCAGTATTTT.

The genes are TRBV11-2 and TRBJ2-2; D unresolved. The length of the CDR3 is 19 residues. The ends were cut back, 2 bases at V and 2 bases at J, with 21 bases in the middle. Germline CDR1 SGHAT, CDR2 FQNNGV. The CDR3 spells CASSLTAFPYLTNTGELFF. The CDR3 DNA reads TGTGCCAGCAGCTTAACAGCATTCCCTTATCTTACAAACACCGGGGAGCTGTTTTTT.

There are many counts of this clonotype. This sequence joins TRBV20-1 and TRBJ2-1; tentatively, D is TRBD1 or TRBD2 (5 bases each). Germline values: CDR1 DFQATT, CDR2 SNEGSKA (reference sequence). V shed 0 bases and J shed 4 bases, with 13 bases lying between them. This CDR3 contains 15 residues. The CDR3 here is CSARDRGRGYNEQFF. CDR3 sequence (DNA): TGCAGTGCTAGAGATAGGGGACGCGGGTACAATGAGCAGTTCTTC.

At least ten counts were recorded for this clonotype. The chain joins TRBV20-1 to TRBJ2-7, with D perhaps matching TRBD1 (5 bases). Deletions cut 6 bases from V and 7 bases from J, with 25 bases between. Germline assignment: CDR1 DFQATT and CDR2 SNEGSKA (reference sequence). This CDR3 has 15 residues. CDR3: CSALQRGRAFREQYF. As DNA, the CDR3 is TGCAGTGCCCTACAAAGGGGCAGGGCCTTTCGAGAGCAGTACTTC.

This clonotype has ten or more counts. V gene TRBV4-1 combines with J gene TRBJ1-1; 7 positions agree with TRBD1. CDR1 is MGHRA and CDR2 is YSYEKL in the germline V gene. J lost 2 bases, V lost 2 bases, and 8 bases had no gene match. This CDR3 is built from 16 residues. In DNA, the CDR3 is TGCGCCAGCAGCCAAAGCTGGGGACAGAGTAACACTGAAGCTTTCTTT. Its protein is CASSQSWGQSNTEAFF.

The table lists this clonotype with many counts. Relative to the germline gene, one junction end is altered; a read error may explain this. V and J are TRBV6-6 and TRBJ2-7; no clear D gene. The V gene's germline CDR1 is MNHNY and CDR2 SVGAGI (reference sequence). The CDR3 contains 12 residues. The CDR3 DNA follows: TGTGCCAGCAGTGATTACTCCGACGAGCAGTACTTC. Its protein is CASSDYSDEQYF.

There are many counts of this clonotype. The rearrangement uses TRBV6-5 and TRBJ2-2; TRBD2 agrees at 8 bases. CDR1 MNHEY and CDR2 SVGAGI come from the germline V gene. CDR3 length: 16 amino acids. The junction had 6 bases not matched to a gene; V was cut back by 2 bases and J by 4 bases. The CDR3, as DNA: TGTGCCAGCAGTTACGGGACGGGGGGGAGCACCGGGGAGCTGTTTTTT. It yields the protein CASSYGTGGSTGELFF.

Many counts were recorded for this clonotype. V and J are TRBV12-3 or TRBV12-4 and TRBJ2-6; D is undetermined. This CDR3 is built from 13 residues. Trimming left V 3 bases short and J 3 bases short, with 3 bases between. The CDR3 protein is CASSFGGANVLTF. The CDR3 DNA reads TGTGCCAGCAGTTTTGGTGGGGCCAACGTCCTGACTTTC.

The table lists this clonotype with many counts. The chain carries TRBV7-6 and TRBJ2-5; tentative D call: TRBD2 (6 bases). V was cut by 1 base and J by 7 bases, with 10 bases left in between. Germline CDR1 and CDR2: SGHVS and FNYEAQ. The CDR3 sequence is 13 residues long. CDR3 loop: CASSLGTIGTQYF. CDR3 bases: TGTGCCAGCAGCTTAGGGACTATTGGGACCCAGTACTTC.

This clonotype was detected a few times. Written as DNA, the CDR3 is TGTGCCAGCAGCTTCGGACTAGCGGGGGTCAGCTCCTACAATGAGCAGTTCTTC. Protein product: CASSFGLAGVSSYNEQFF. This rearrangement joins TRBV11-2 to TRBJ2-1, with TRBD2 matching 13 bases. Trimming at V came to 3 bases and at J to 0 bases, leaving 5 bases not matched to a gene. Germline loops: CDR1 SGHAT, CDR2 FQNNGV. This CDR3 is built from 18 residues.

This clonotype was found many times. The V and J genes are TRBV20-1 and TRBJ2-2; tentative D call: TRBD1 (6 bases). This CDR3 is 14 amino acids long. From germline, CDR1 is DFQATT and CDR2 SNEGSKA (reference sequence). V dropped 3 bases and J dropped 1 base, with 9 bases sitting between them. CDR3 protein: CSASRDKNTGELFF. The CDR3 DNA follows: TGCAGTGCTAGCCGGGACAAGAACACCGGGGAGCTGTTTTTT.

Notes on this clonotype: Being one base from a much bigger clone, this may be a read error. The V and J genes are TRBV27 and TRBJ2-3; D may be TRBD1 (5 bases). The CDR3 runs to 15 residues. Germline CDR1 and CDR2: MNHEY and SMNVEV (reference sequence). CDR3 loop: CASSPAGRRTGTQYF. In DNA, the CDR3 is TGTGCCAGCAGTCCCGCCGGGCGGCGCACAGGTACGCAGTATTTT.

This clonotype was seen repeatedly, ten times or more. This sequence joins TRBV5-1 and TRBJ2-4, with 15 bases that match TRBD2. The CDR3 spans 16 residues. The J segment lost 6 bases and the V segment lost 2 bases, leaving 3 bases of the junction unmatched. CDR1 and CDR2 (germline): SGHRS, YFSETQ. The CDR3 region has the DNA TGCGCCAGCAGCTTCGGGACTAGCGGGAGGATAAACATTCAGTACTTC. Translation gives CASSFGTSGRINIQYF.

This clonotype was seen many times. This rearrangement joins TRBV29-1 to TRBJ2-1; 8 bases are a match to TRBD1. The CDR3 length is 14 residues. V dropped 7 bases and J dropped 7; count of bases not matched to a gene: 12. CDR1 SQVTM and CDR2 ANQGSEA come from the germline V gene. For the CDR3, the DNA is TGCAGCGCCACGTTGCAGGGGGCTGGGAATGAGCAGTTCTTC. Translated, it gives CSATLQGAGNEQFF.

CDR3 nucleotides: TGTGCCAGCATGGTACAGTACAATGAGCAGTTCTTC. Protein: CASMVQYNEQFF. This sequence joins TRBV12-3 or TRBV12-4 and TRBJ2-1; D ambiguous. The CDR3 is 12 residues long. V was cut by 7 bases and J by 4 bases, with 8 bases left in between.

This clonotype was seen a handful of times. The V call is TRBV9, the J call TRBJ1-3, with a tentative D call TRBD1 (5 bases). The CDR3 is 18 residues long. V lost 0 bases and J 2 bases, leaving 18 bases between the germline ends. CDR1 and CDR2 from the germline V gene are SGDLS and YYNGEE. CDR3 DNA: TGTGCCAGCAGCGTAGCCCCGACCAGGGTGGGAACTGGAAACACCATATATTTT. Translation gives CASSVAPTRVGTGNTIYF.

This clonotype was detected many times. CDR3 loop: CATSRGGQGPAYEQYF. CDR3 DNA: TGTGCCACCAGCAGAGGAGGCCAAGGGCCTGCCTACGAGCAGTACTTC. The genes are TRBV15 and TRBJ2-7; D is unresolved. The CDR3 is made up of 16 amino acids. Germline V CDR1 and CDR2: LNHNV, YYDKDF (reference sequence). Trimming pared 1 base from V and 2 bases from J, leaving 15 bases between.

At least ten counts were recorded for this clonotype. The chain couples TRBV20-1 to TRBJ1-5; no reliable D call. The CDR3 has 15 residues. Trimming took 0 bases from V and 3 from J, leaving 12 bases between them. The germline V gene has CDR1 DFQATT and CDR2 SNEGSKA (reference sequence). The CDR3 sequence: CSARDLGTSNQPQHF. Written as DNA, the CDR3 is TGCAGTGCTAGAGATCTCGGCACATCCAATCAGCCCCAGCATTTT.

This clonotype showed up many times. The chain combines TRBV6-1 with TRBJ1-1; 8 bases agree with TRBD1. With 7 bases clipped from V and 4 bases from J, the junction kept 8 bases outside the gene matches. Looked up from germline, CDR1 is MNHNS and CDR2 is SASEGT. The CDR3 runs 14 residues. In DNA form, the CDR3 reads TGTGCCAGCATCCCTCCGACAGGGGCCACTGAAGCTTTCTTT. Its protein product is CASIPPTGATEAFF.

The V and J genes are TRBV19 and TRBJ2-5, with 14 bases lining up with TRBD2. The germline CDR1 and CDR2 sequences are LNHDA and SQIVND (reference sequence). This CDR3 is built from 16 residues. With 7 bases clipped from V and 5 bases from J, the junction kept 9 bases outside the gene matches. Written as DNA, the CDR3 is TGTGCCAGTACCCCGACTAGCGGGAGGGCGGGGGAGACCCAGTACTTC. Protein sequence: CASTPTSGRAGETQYF.

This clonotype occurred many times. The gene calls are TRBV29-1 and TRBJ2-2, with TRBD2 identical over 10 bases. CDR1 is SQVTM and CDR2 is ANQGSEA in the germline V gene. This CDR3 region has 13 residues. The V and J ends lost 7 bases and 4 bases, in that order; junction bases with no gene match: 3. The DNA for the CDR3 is TGCAGCGCTAGCGGGGGTAGCACCGGGGAGCTGTTTTTT. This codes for CSASGGSTGELFF.

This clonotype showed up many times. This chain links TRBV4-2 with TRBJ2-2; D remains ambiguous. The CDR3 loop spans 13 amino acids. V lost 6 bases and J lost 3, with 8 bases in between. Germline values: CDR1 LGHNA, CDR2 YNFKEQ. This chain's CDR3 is CASRLVDTGELFF. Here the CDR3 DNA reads TGTGCCAGCAGACTGGTGGACACCGGGGAGCTGTTTTTT.

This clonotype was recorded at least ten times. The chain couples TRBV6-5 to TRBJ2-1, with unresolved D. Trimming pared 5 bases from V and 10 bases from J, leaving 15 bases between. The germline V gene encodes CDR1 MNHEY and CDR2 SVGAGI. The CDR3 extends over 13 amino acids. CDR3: CASSLRRELEQFF. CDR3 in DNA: TGTGCCAGCAGTCTTCGCCGTGAGTTGGAGCAGTTCTTC.

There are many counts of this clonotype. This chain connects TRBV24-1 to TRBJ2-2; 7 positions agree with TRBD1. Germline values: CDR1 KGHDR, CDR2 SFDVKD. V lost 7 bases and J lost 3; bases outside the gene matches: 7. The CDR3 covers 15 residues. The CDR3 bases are TGTGCCACCAGCAGACAGGGAAGGGACACCGGGGAGCTGTTTTTT. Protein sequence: CATSRQGRDTGELFF.

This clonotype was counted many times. CDR3 in DNA: TGTGCCAGCAGTTTACTTGGCAGGACCTATAATTCACCCCTCCACTTT. As protein: CASSLLGRTYNSPLHF. This chain joins TRBV12-3 or TRBV12-4 and TRBJ1-6; D is ambiguous. The CDR3 contains 16 residues. V lost 2 bases, J lost 2 bases, and 10 bases lay in between.